The 27 T cell receptor beta chains in this list originate from one sample, sequenced in a study of response to subunit inactivated influenza vaccine. TCRdb reanalysed the RT-PCR reads using MiXCR and keeps one entry per CDR3 protein. The sample holds approximately 500,000 distinct CDR3 sequences, around 15% seen once. Material: PBMCs from blood, obtained roughly 12 days after vaccination. The receptors shown here come from a man aged 50-59 years who received an inactivated influenza vaccine.

This clonotype was detected once. The chain is built from TRBV20-1 and TRBJ1-5, with 9 bases that match TRBD1. The length of the CDR3 is 18 residues. V dropped 1 base and J dropped 0; count of bases not matched to a gene: 10. CDR1 is DFQATT and CDR2 is SNEGSKA in the germline V gene (reference sequence). The CDR3 coding sequence is TGCAGTGCTAGAGGCTCCGGACAGGGGCGGTATAGCAATCAGCCCCAGCATTTT. Translation: CSARGSGQGRYSNQPQHF.

The chain is built from TRBV9 and TRBJ2-1; D call uncertain. Trimming stripped 4 bases from V and 0 bases from J, with 11 bases between. CDR1 and CDR2 from the germline V gene are SGDLS and YYNGEE. This CDR3 contains 15 residues. CDR3 nucleotide sequence: TGTGCCAGCAGCCCGACCGTGAGCTCCTACAATGAGCAGTTCTTC. This gives the protein CASSPTVSSYNEQFF.

This sequence joins TRBV7-2 and TRBJ2-6; D uncertain. The CDR3 loop spans 16 amino acids. V was pared by 3 bases and J by 1 base, with 10 bases between. Germline CDR1 SGHTA, CDR2 FQGNSA. CDR3 nucleotide sequence: TGTGCCAGCAGCTTTCTTAGTAAATCTGGGGCCAACGTCCTGACTTTC. Amino acids: CASSFLSKSGANVLTF.

The J gene is TRBJ2-5, the V gene TRBV7-9, with 7 bases aligning to TRBD2. V trimming: 3 bases; J trimming: 3 bases; junction bases outside the gene matches: 4. The CDR3 spans 14 residues. Germline-derived CDR1 and CDR2 are SEHNR and FQNEAQ (reference sequence). Written as DNA, the CDR3 is TGTGCCAGCAGCTTGGGGGGGACGGAAGAGACCCAGTACTTC. It encodes CASSLGGTEETQYF.

This chain joins TRBV20-1 and TRBJ1-5, with TRBD1 as a possible D gene (5 bases). The germline V gene has CDR1 DFQATT and CDR2 SNEGSKA (reference sequence). V dropped 3 bases and J dropped 2 bases, with 14 bases sitting between them. The CDR3 has 15 amino acids. CDR3 in DNA: TGCAGTGCTAGTCCCCCGGGACGCCGCAATCAGCCCCAGCATTTT. Its protein product is CSASPPGRRNQPQHF.

The V and J genes are TRBV3-1 and TRBJ2-1; D gene uncertain. Germline V gives CDR1 LGHDT, CDR2 YNNKEL (reference sequence). The CDR3 has 17 amino acids. Between the trimmed V and J ends, which lost 1 base and 1 base, there was a span of 14 bases. The CDR3 is CASSQGVAASSYNEQFF. CDR3 coding DNA: TGTGCCAGCAGCCAAGGGGTAGCAGCCTCTTCCTACAATGAGCAGTTCTTC.

The sample holds a few counts of this clonotype. In DNA, the CDR3 is TGTGCCAGCCGTATCAGCCGCGGGGGCACTGAAGCTTTCTTT. Translated, it gives CASRISRGGTEAFF. The chain has TRBV6-7 and TRBJ1-1; TRBD1 is a possible D gene (5 bases). TRBV6-7 is an ORF, with its function uncertain. Trimming took off 8 bases at V and 4 bases at J, with 17 bases between the two ends. The CDR3 loop spans 14 amino acids.

The genes are TRBV24-1 and TRBJ2-4, with 10 nucleotides matching TRBD1. The CDR3 is 16 amino acids. Germline CDR1 and CDR2: KGHDR and SFDVKD. V trimming: 3 bases; J trimming: 4 bases; junction bases outside the gene matches: 5. CDR3 coding DNA: TGTGCCACCAGTGATGCCCGGGACAGGGGAAAAAACATTCAGTACTTC. It specifies CATSDARDRGKNIQYF.

V is TRBV11-2 and J is TRBJ2-3; D is uncertain. CDR1 is SGHAT and CDR2 is FQNNGV in the germline V gene. The CDR3 sequence is 15 residues long. Deletions cut 0 bases from V and 2 bases from J, with 9 bases between. The chain's CDR3 is CASSLDEHFTDTQYF. The CDR3 DNA reads TGTGCCAGCAGCTTAGATGAGCATTTCACAGATACGCAGTATTTT.

The rearrangement joins TRBV7-6 to TRBJ2-3; D perhaps matches TRBD1 (6 bases). CDR3 length: 16 amino acids. The ends were cut back, 2 bases at V and 2 bases at J, with 14 bases in the middle. Germline lookup yields CDR1 SGHVS and CDR2 FNYEAQ. The CDR3 region is CASSLTRGGTTDTQYF. In DNA, the CDR3 is TGTGCCAGCAGCTTAACTCGAGGGGGAACCACAGATACGCAGTATTTT.

The V gene is TRBV12-3 or TRBV12-4, the J gene TRBJ1-1, with 8 bases aligning to TRBD1. The CDR3 consists of 14 residues. V shed 5 bases and J 5 bases; nucleotides not matched to a gene: 7. CDR3 DNA: TGTGCCAGCAGTACGGGACAGGTGGGAACTGAAGCTTTCTTT. This gives the protein CASSTGQVGTEAFF.

The rearrangement links TRBV7-3 to TRBJ1-6; TRBD1 aligns across 8 bases. The germline CDR1 and CDR2 sequences are SGHTA and FQGTGA. This CDR3 is 14 amino acids long. Unmatched junction bases numbered 3, after V lost 5 bases and J lost 6 bases. The CDR3 sequence: CASSRTGPNSPLHF. In DNA form, the CDR3 reads TGTGCCAGCAGCCGGACAGGGCCTAATTCACCCCTCCACTTT.

The table lists this clonotype with a few counts. J is TRBJ2-2 and V is TRBV28; weak D call: TRBD2 (6 bases). The V gene lost 1 base and the J gene lost 4 bases, with 13 bases spanning the gap. The length of the CDR3 is 16 residues. The germline CDR1 and CDR2 sequences are MDHEN and SYDVKM. The DNA for the CDR3 is TGTGCCAGCAGTTTATATTTTTGGCGGGGCACCGGGGAGCTGTTTTTT. It codes for CASSLYFWRGTGELFF.

The chain uses TRBV6-2 or TRBV6-3 and TRBJ1-6, with 9 nucleotides matching TRBD1. This CDR3 is 18 amino acids long. V shed 2 bases and J 10 bases; nucleotides not matched to a gene: 15. Looked up from germline, CDR1 is MNHEY and CDR2 is SVGEGT. CDR3 sequence reads: CASSYIQGARKVTSPLHF. DNA for the CDR3: TGTGCCAGCAGTTACATACAGGGGGCCAGGAAAGTTACCTCACCCCTCCACTTT.

The chain is built from TRBV19 and TRBJ2-1, with 8 nucleotides matching TRBD2. The V gene end was trimmed by 10 bases and the J gene end by 6 bases; junction bases not matched to a gene: 17. The CDR3 runs 16 residues. Germline lookup yields CDR1 LNHDA and CDR2 SQIVND (reference sequence). This chain's CDR3 is CATRDPAGGYVNEQFF. The DNA of the CDR3 is TGTGCCACCCGGGATCCCGCGGGAGGATATGTCAATGAGCAGTTCTTC.

In nucleotides, the CDR3 is TGTGCCAGCAGCTTTATGGACAGAATTTCCTACGAGCAGTACTTC. Its protein product is CASSFMDRISYEQYF. The chain employs TRBV7-8 and TRBJ2-7, with D maybe TRBD1 (6 bases). CDR1 is SGHVS, CDR2 FQNEAQ, per germline. With 3 bases removed from V and 1 base from J, the gap between germline ends came to 13 bases. The CDR3 runs to 15 residues.

J is TRBJ2-2 and V is TRBV3-1; TRBD1 is a possible D gene (6 bases). V was shortened by 4 bases and J by 13 bases, with 19 bases between the two germline ends. The CDR3 length is 14 residues. CDR1 and CDR2 from the germline V gene are LGHDT and YNNKEL (reference sequence). CDR3 amino acids: CASSLASRSRGLFF. CDR3 in DNA: TGTGCCAGCAGCCTCGCTAGCAGATCCAGGGGGCTGTTTTTT.

V gene TRBV27 combines with J gene TRBJ2-7; TRBD2 matches 11 bases. Trimming at V came to 6 bases and at J to 3 bases, leaving 4 bases not matched to a gene. Germline CDR1 is MNHEY and CDR2 is SMNVEV (reference sequence). The CDR3 runs to 14 residues. The CDR3 is CASRLAGGHYEQYF. CDR3 nucleotides: TGTGCCAGCAGGTTAGCGGGAGGGCACTACGAGCAGTACTTC.

This clonotype has only a few counts. J is TRBJ2-7 and V is TRBV20-1; 9 positions agree with TRBD1. The CDR3 runs 14 residues. Losses at the gene ends were 0 bases for V and 4 bases for J; bases not matched to a gene: 4. CDR1 and CDR2 from the germline V gene are DFQATT and SNEGSKA (reference sequence). CDR3 sequence (DNA): TGCAGTGCTAGAGATGCGGGACAGGGTTACGAGCAGTACTTC. Its protein is CSARDAGQGYEQYF.

This clonotype was detected a few times. The chain couples TRBV12-3 or TRBV12-4 to TRBJ2-3; D perhaps matches TRBD2 (6 bases). This CDR3 is 13 amino acids long. V was trimmed by 10 bases and J by 2 bases, leaving 13 bases between them. In DNA form, the CDR3 reads TGTGCCACTTCGGGACTCAACACAGATACGCAGTATTTT. It yields the protein CATSGLNTDTQYF.

This clonotype has just one count. This chain connects TRBV5-1 to TRBJ2-3; D remains unclear. Per germline, CDR1 SGHRS and CDR2 YFSETQ. V lost 0 bases, J lost 2 bases, and 7 bases lay in between. CDR3 length equals 14 residues. The DNA for the CDR3 is TGCGCCAGCAGCTTGGTTGACCCCACAGATACGCAGTATTTT. It translates to CASSLVDPTDTQYF.

V is TRBV20-1 and J is TRBJ1-3, with a possible D match to TRBD1 (5 bases). Trimming took 1 base from V and 1 from J, leaving 8 bases between them. CDR3 length: 14 amino acids. Per germline, CDR1 DFQATT and CDR2 SNEGSKA (reference sequence). The CDR3, as DNA: TGCAGTGCTAGAGTAGGGGAATCTGGAAACACCATATATTTT. Translated: CSARVGESGNTIYF.

The chain uses TRBV11-2 and TRBJ2-3, with 14 positions matching TRBD2. Germline V lookup: CDR1 SGHAT, CDR2 FQNNGV. This CDR3 comprises 16 residues. The junction had 5 bases not matched to a gene; V was cut back by 4 bases and J by 5 bases. Here the CDR3 DNA reads TGTGCCAGCAGCTATAGACTAGCGGGGGGGCAAGATACGCAGTATTTT. As protein: CASSYRLAGGQDTQYF.

This clonotype was counted at least ten times. The chain links TRBV7-9 to TRBJ2-3; D gene unclear. Germline CDR1 is SEHNR and CDR2 is FQNEAQ (reference sequence). The CDR3 spans 17 residues. V lost 5 bases to trimming and J lost 3 bases, with 21 bases between them. The DNA of the CDR3 is TGTGCCAGCAGCCTCCCGGGCTTAGAAGAAGGGACAGATACGCAGTATTTT. Translating gives CASSLPGLEEGTDTQYF.

This clonotype was found many times. The chain links TRBV29-1 to TRBJ2-7; D could derive from TRBD1 or TRBD2 (5 bases each). The germline CDR1 and CDR2 sequences are SQVTM and ANQGSEA. V was shortened by 4 bases and J by 1 base, with 8 bases between the two germline ends. CDR3 length: 12 residues. CDR3 amino acids: CSVGDDSYEQYF. The CDR3 coding sequence is TGCAGCGTTGGGGACGATTCCTACGAGCAGTACTTC.

This clonotype has just a few counts. V and J are TRBV4-3 and TRBJ2-5, with TRBD1 as a possible D gene (5 bases). The CDR3 loop spans 13 amino acids. The ends were cut back, 2 bases at V and 3 bases at J, with 7 bases in the middle. Germline CDR1 and CDR2: LGHNA and YSLEER. CDR3 amino acids: CASSQSTEETQYF. As DNA, the CDR3 is TGCGCCAGCAGCCAATCGACAGAAGAGACCCAGTACTTC.

This clonotype was detected a few times. This sequence joins TRBV5-1 and TRBJ1-6; D uncertain. The V gene's germline CDR1 is SGHRS and CDR2 YFSETQ. Trimming took 5 bases from V and 10 from J, leaving 16 bases between them. The CDR3 has 14 residues. CDR3 protein: CASRLTSDGSPLHF. In DNA, the CDR3 is TGCGCCAGCAGGTTGACCTCGGACGGGTCACCCCTCCACTTT.